This T cell receptor (beta chain) was sequenced for a study of blood T cell repertoires in COVID-19. Across 24 US areas, participants ranged in age from about 18 to 90 years. Each participant's cohort was designated according to participant-reported clinical history. A COVID-19 case was met by exposed participants within 2 weeks before study entry. Germline V lookup: CDR1 MNHNS, CDR2 SASEGT. This CDR3 is built from 16 residues. Germline trimming cut 2 bases from V and 3 bases from J; bases unmatched to any gene: 7. Authors' methods: The authors estimated nucleated cell counts from reference gene primer amplification. The assay was immunoSEQ multiplex PCR, and TCRdb's table has in-frame clones only and misses some. V and J calls plus clone size are reproduced from that table; the DNA served to infer D and trimming. The sample includes some 300,000 clones, roughly 91% seen only once; the top ten take 2.5% to 3.5%.

Sequenced input: PBMCs or T cells enriched from blood (not recorded which). The chain has TRBV6-1 and TRBJ2-3; 8 bases fit TRBD2. The source is a woman aged 45-60 years who had been exposed to COVID-19. CDR3: CASSEWGREGTDTQYF. CDR3 bases: TGTGCCAGCAGTGAATGGGGACGGGAGGGAACAGATACGCAGTATTTT.